These 13 T cell receptor beta chains originate from one sample sequenced in a study of type 1 and type 2 diabetes patients. The PCR template was genomic DNA. A primer set of 30 forward and 13 reverse primers amplified the CDR3. TCRdb redid the calling of the multiplex PCR reads with MiXCR, one entry per CDR3 protein. The sample records under 300,000 distinct CDR3 sequences, 40% to 50% being singletons. The sample comprised peripheral blood mononuclear cells (PBMCs). The receptors come from a man aged 18 to 30 with type 2 diabetes.

This clonotype has only a few counts. This rearrangement joins TRBV20-1 to TRBJ1-1; 7 bases line up with TRBD1. V dropped 6 bases and J dropped 1; count of bases not matched to a gene: 5. The CDR3 sequence is 13 residues long. Per the germline V gene, CDR1 is DFQATT and CDR2 is SNEGSKA (reference sequence). The CDR3 DNA reads as TGCAGTGCCCGGAGACAGGGGAACACTGAAGCTTTCTTT. Its translation: CSARRQGNTEAFF.

This clonotype was counted a few times. The chain employs TRBV7-2 and TRBJ2-1; D is uncertain. The germline gives CDR1 SGHTA, CDR2 FQGNSA. The CDR3 consists of 13 residues. V was cut by 7 bases and J by 8 bases, with 15 bases left in between. The CDR3 here is CASTQSPEDEQFF. In DNA form, the CDR3 reads TGTGCCAGCACTCAATCTCCTGAGGATGAGCAGTTCTTC. Variable domain in full (rest from reference TRBV7-2 and TRBJ2-1): GAGVSQSPSNKVTEKGKDVELRCDPISGHTALYWYRQSLGQGLEFLIYFQGNSAPDKSGLPSDRFSAERTGGSVSTLTIQRTQQEDSAVYLCASTQSPEDEQFFGPGTRLTVL.

The J gene is TRBJ2-5, the V gene TRBV11-2; TRBD2 agrees at 12 bases. CDR3 size: 18 residues. Germline V gene sequence: CDR1 SGHAT, CDR2 FQNNGV. Losses at the gene ends were 1 base for V and 3 bases for J; bases not matched to a gene: 9. This chain's CDR3 is CASSLAVLAGGTKETQYF. CDR3 in DNA: TGTGCCAGCAGCTTAGCAGTACTAGCGGGGGGAACTAAAGAGACCCAGTACTTC. Drawing the rest from reference TRBV11-2 and TRBJ2-5, the complete variable domain is EAGVAQSPRYKIIEKRQSVAFWCNPISGHATLYWYQQILGQGPKLLIQFQNNGVVDDSQLPKDRFSAERLKGVDSTLKIQPAKLEDSAVYLCASSLAVLAGGTKETQYFGPGTRLLVL.

This clonotype occurred a few times. The chain uses TRBV7-3 and TRBJ1-5; possibly TRBD1 for D (6 bases). The CDR3 is 15 amino acids. Germline assignment: CDR1 SGHTA and CDR2 FQGTGA. V was cut by 0 bases and J by 5 bases, with 11 bases left in between. CDR3 DNA sequence: TGTGCCAGCAGCTTAACGGGGGGCAGGGATCAGCCCCAGCATTTT. Amino acid sequence: CASSLTGGRDQPQHF.

This clonotype was observed a handful of times. The chain has TRBV12-3 or TRBV12-4 and TRBJ2-7, with TRBD1 identical over 7 bases. With V trimmed by 6 bases and J by 6 bases, 5 bases remained unmatched. The CDR3 contains 12 residues. The CDR3 region has the DNA TGTGCCAGCAGCACCTACAGGGGCGAGCAGTACTTC. This gives the protein CASSTYRGEQYF.

This chain uses TRBV6-2 or TRBV6-3 with TRBJ1-1; D gene uncertain. The CDR3 totals 13 residues. Per germline, CDR1 MNHEY and CDR2 SVGEGT. Trimming removed 4 bases at V and 4 bases at J, with 10 bases between. CDR3 coding DNA: TGTGCCAGCAGTTTCAGACAAGTCACTGAAGCTTTCTTT. Encoded protein: CASSFRQVTEAFF.

This chain uses TRBV7-9 with TRBJ2-1; 8 bases map to TRBD2. CDR1 and CDR2 from the germline V gene are SEHNR and FQNEAQ (reference sequence). This CDR3 is 15 amino acids long. Losses at the gene ends were 5 bases for V and 7 bases for J; bases not matched to a gene: 10. In nucleotides, the CDR3 is TGTGCCAGCAGCCCCGCGGGACTAGGAAGGAATGAGCAGTTCTTC. It codes for CASSPAGLGRNEQFF. Based on the CDR3 plus reference TRBV7-9 and TRBJ2-1, the full variable domain is DTGVSQNPRHKITKRGQNVTFRCDPISEHNRLYWYRQTLGQGPEFLTYFQNEAQLEKSRLLSDRFSAERPKGSFSTLEIQRTEQGDSAMYLCASSPAGLGRNEQFFGPGTRLTVL.

This rearrangement joins TRBV2 to TRBJ2-7; D possibly corresponds to TRBD1 (5 bases). Germline V gene sequence: CDR1 SNHLY, CDR2 FYNNEI. The CDR3 spans 12 residues. Trimming stripped 7 bases from V and 0 bases from J, with 7 bases between. The CDR3 DNA is TGTGCCAGCACCAGGGCCTCCTACGAGCAGTACTTC. Translated, it gives CASTRASYEQYF.

This clonotype has more than one count but fewer than ten. The chain uses TRBV12-3 or TRBV12-4 and TRBJ2-5; D ambiguous. There are 14 residues in the CDR3. Trimming removed 0 bases at V and 1 base at J, with 6 bases between. The CDR3 loop is CASSLAPSQETQYF. As DNA, the CDR3 is TGTGCCAGCAGTTTAGCGCCCAGCCAAGAGACCCAGTACTTC.

This sequence joins TRBV20-1 and TRBJ1-6; 10 bases agree with TRBD1. CDR3 length: 15 amino acids. V gave up 4 bases and J gave up 10 bases; unmatched junction bases: 10. The germline V gene encodes CDR1 DFQATT and CDR2 SNEGSKA (reference sequence). The CDR3 DNA is TGCAGTGCTACCTCCGACAGGGGGCTCGAATCACCCCTCCACTTT. Translated, it gives CSATSDRGLESPLHF.

Turning to this clonotype: Mismatch with germline at one junction end may stem from a read error. The rearrangement links TRBV30 to TRBJ1-1; no reliable D call. From germline, CDR1 is GTSNPN and CDR2 SVGIG (reference sequence). This CDR3 is 13 amino acids long. DNA of the CDR3: TGTGCCTGGAGTGTACTGAGCAACACTGGAGCTTTCTTT. Amino acid sequence: CAWSVLSNTGAFF. Looking up the rest from reference TRBV30 and TRBJ1-1 gives the full variable domain: SQTIHQWPATLVQPVGSPLSLECTVEGTSNPNLYWYRQAAGRGLQLLFYSVGIGQISSEVPQNLSASRPQDRQFILSSKKLLLSDSGFYLCAWSVLSNTGAFFGQGTRLTVV.

The chain has TRBV12-3 or TRBV12-4 and TRBJ2-7, with 7 nucleotides matching TRBD1. The ends lost 5 bases at V and 2 bases at J; junction bases unmatched: 9. The CDR3 has 15 amino acids. In DNA form, the CDR3 reads TGTGCCAGCAGTACGGCCCCAGGGACAGCCTACGAGCAGTACTTC. Residues: CASSTAPGTAYEQYF.

The chain links TRBV15 to TRBJ2-7; 9 bases line up with TRBD1. Germline CDR1 and CDR2: LNHNV and YYDKDF (reference sequence). Trimming removed 5 bases from V and 1 base from J; junction bases left unmatched: 3. This CDR3 region has 14 residues. The CDR3 protein is CATSRDRESYEQYF. In DNA form, the CDR3 reads TGTGCCACCAGCCGGGACAGGGAATCCTACGAGCAGTACTTC.